These 13 T cell receptor beta chains share one sample of origin, sequenced in a study of shared clonotypes between healthy human individuals (dated by TCRdb to the early 2020s). The method was the immunoSEQ multiplex PCR assay. TCRdb retrieved this table from immuneACCESS and kept in-frame rearrangements only. Not all clones are present; in checked studies, unresolved V genes account for under half, and no reason is known for the remainder. The sample table records around 1.1 million clones; roughly 80% of these occur just once. The ten most abundant clones make up 0.89% of the sample. Sequenced: memory CD4+ T cells from PBMCs. The meaning of the sample's cell subset or site label: CD45RA-negative fraction. The source of these receptors is a man aged 18 to 29 in good health. Some clones in this sample may be carry-over from other donors' samples.

The chain is built from TRBV4-2 and TRBJ1-1; 8 bases match TRBD1. The J segment lost 6 bases and the V segment lost 5 bases, leaving 8 bases of the junction unmatched. Germline V gives CDR1 LGHNA, CDR2 YNFKEQ. CDR3 length: 14 residues. CDR3 nucleotide sequence: TGTGCCAGCAGCTATCCTGACAGGGGAGCTGAAGCTTTCTTT. This gives the protein CASSYPDRGAEAFF.

J is TRBJ2-3 and V is TRBV7-9; 7 bases agree with TRBD1. Germline CDR1 SEHNR, CDR2 FQNEAQ (reference sequence). CDR3 length equals 12 residues. The V and J ends lost 10 bases and 7 bases, in that order; junction bases with no gene match: 8. CDR3 loop: CATPTGANTQYF. CDR3 bases: TGTGCCACCCCAACAGGGGCAAATACGCAGTATTTT.

The V call is TRBV6-1, the J call TRBJ2-5; the D gene could be TRBD1 or TRBD2 (6 bases each). With 5 bases removed from V and 5 bases from J, the gap between germline ends came to 12 bases. CDR1 and CDR2 (germline): MNHNS, SASEGT. This CDR3 is 13 amino acids long. This chain's CDR3 is CASSWGAMETQYF. The CDR3 region has the DNA TGTGCCAGCAGTTGGGGGGCGATGGAGACCCAGTACTTC.

This rearrangement joins TRBV28 to TRBJ2-2; D might be TRBD2 (5 bases). Per germline, CDR1 MDHEN and CDR2 SYDVKM. This CDR3 region has 15 residues. With 3 bases removed from V and 0 bases from J, the gap between germline ends came to 8 bases. The CDR3 region is CASSFLASNTGELFF. The CDR3 DNA sequence: TGTGCCAGCAGTTTCTTAGCGTCGAACACCGGGGAGCTGTTTTTT.

The V call is TRBV5-4, the J call TRBJ1-4; tentative D call: TRBD1 (5 bases). Germline V lookup: CDR1 SGHNT, CDR2 YYREEE (reference sequence). This CDR3 contains 16 residues. V was cut by 0 bases and J by 7 bases, with 16 bases left in between. In nucleotides, the CDR3 is TGTGCCAGCAGCTTGGCTGGGGGAGTCTCGGGTGAAAAACTGTTTTTT. Protein: CASSLAGGVSGEKLFF.

CDR3 loop: CASSLFSLSRRENQPQHF. DNA of the CDR3: TGTGCCAGCAGTTTATTCTCTTTGTCGCGGAGGGAGAATCAGCCCCAGCATTTT. The rearrangement joins TRBV28 to TRBJ1-5; D is unresolved. The CDR3 is 18 amino acids. With 1 base removed from V and 4 bases from J, the gap between germline ends came to 20 bases. Germline V CDR1 and CDR2: MDHEN, SYDVKM.

The chain is built from TRBV28 and TRBJ2-1; no clear D. The CDR3 runs to 13 residues. Trimming took 1 base from V and 8 from J, leaving 9 bases between them. Germline-derived CDR1 and CDR2 are MDHEN and SYDVKM. The CDR3 coding sequence is TGTGCCAGCAGTTTATATGGGCCCGATGAGCAGTTCTTC. Amino acid sequence: CASSLYGPDEQFF.

With regard to this clone: Being one base from a much bigger clone, this may be a read error. Other nucleotide sequences in the sample specify the same CDR3. This chain connects TRBV7-2 to TRBJ1-5, with no clear D. From germline, CDR1 is SGHTA and CDR2 FQGNSA. The CDR3 has 13 amino acids. With 0 bases removed from V and 1 base from J, the gap between germline ends came to 1 base. CDR3 DNA: TGTGCCAGCAGCTTAGCCAGCAATCAGCCCCAGCATTTT. This translates into CASSLASNQPQHF.

This rearrangement joins TRBV6-6 to TRBJ2-1; possible D gene TRBD1, 5 bases. Germline loops: CDR1 MNHNY, CDR2 SVGAGI (reference sequence). V lost 8 bases and J lost 5, with 16 bases in between. This CDR3 has 14 residues. The CDR3 DNA reads as TGTGCCAGCGTCTTTTCAGGGTCGAACAATGAGCAGTTCTTC. Translating it yields CASVFSGSNNEQFF.

The rearrangement links TRBV25-1 to TRBJ2-2, with D maybe TRBD2 (5 bases). Trimming left V 5 bases short and J 8 bases short, with 9 bases between. CDR3 length: 12 residues. Germline CDR1 and CDR2: MGHDK and SYGVNS. The CDR3: CASSRTGGELFF. CDR3 nucleotides: TGTGCCAGCAGTCGAACGGGGGGGGAGCTGTTTTTT. The complete variable domain, with remaining parts taken from reference TRBV25-1 and TRBJ2-2, reads EADIYQTPRYLVIGTGKKITLECSQTMGHDKMYWYQQDPGMELHLIHYSYGVNSTEKGDLSSESTVSRIRTEHFPLTLESARPSHTSQYLCASSRTGGELFFGEGSRLTVL.

The J gene is TRBJ2-5, the V gene TRBV5-1, with 11 positions matching TRBD2. The J call may be faulty, since TRBJ2-7 better matches the DNA end. Germline V gene sequence: CDR1 SGHRS, CDR2 YFSETQ. This CDR3 has 16 residues. For the CDR3, the DNA is TGCGCCAGCAGCTATAGCGGGAGGGGTGTCTCCTACGAGCAGTACTTC. Its translation is CASSYSGRGVSYEQYF.

The rearrangement uses TRBV10-3 and TRBJ2-7, with 11 bases lining up with TRBD2. Per germline, CDR1 ENHRY and CDR2 SYGVKD. The CDR3 contains 15 residues. The J segment lost 5 bases and the V segment lost 6 bases, leaving 9 bases of the junction unmatched. The CDR3 protein is CAISASGGPFDEQYF. The CDR3 region has the DNA TGTGCCATCAGCGCTAGCGGGGGGCCCTTTGACGAGCAGTACTTC.

The chain is built from TRBV6-6 and TRBJ1-2; TRBD1 matches at 8 bases. CDR1 and CDR2 from the germline V gene are MNHNY and SVGAGI (reference sequence). The V segment lost 0 bases and the J segment 1 base; nucleotides outside the gene matches: 1. The CDR3 totals 15 residues. The CDR3 DNA reads as TGTGCCAGCAGTTACTCGACAGGGGTTAACTATGGCTACACCTTC. This encodes CASSYSTGVNYGYTF.